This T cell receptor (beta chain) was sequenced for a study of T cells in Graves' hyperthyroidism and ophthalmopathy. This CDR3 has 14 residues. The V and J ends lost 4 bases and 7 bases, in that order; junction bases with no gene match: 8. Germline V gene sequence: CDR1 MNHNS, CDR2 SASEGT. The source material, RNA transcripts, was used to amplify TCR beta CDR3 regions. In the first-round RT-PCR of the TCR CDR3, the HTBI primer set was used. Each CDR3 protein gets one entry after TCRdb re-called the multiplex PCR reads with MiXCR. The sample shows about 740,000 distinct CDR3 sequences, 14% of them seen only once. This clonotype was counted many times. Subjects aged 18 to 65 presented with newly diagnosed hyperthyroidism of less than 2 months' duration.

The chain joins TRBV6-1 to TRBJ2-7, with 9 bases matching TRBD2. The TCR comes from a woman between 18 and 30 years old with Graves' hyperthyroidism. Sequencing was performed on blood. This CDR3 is CASSGGLAWREQYF. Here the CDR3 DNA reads TGTGCCAGCAGTGGGGGACTAGCCTGGCGGGAGCAGTACTTC.